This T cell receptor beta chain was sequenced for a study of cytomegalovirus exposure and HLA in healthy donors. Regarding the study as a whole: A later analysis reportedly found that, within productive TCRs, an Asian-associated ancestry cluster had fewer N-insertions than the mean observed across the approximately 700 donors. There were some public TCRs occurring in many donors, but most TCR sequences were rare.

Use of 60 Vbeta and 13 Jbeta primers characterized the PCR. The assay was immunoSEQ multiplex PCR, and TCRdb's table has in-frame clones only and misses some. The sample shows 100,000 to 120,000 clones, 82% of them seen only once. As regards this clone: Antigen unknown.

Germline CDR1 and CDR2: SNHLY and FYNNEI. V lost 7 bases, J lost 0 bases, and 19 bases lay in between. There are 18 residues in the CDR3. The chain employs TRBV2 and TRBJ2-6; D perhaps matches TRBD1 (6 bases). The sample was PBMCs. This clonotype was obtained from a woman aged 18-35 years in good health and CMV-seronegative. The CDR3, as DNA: TGTGCCAGCAACGACCCCGGGACATACTACTCTGGGGCCAACGTCCTGACTTTC. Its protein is CASNDPGTYYSGANVLTF.